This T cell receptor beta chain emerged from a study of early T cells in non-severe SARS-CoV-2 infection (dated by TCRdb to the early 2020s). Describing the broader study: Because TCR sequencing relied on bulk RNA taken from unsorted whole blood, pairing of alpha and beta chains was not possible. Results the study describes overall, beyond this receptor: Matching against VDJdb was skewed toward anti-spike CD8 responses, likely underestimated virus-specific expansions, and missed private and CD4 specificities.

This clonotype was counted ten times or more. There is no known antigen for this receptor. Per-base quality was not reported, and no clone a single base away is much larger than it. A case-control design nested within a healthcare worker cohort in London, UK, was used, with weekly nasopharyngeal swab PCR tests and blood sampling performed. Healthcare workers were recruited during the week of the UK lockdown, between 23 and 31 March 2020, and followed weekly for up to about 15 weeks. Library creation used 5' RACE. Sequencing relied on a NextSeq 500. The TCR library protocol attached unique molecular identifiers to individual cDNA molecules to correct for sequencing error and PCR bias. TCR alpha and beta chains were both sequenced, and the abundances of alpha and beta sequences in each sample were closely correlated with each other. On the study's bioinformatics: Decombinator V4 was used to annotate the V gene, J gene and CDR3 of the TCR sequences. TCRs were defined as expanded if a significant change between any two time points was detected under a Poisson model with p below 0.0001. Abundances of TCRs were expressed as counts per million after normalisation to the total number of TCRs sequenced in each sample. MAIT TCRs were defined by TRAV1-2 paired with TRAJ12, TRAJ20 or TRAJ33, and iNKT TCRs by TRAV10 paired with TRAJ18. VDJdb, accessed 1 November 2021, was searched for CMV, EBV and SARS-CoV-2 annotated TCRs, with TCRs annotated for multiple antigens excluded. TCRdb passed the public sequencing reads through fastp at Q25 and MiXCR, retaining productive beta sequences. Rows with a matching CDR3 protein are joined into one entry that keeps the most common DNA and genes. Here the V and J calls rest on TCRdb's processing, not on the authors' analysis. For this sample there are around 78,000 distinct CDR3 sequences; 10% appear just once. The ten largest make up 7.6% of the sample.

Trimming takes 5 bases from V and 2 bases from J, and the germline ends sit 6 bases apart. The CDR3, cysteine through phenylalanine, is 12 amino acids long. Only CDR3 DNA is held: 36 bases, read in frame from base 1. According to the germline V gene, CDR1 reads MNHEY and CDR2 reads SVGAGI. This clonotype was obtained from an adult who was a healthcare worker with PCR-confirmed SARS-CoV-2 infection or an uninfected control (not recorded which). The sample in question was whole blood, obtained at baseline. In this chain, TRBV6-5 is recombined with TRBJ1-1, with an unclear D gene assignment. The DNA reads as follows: TGTGCCAGCAGTCCGGCTAACACTGAAGCTTTCTTT. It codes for CASSPANTEAFF.